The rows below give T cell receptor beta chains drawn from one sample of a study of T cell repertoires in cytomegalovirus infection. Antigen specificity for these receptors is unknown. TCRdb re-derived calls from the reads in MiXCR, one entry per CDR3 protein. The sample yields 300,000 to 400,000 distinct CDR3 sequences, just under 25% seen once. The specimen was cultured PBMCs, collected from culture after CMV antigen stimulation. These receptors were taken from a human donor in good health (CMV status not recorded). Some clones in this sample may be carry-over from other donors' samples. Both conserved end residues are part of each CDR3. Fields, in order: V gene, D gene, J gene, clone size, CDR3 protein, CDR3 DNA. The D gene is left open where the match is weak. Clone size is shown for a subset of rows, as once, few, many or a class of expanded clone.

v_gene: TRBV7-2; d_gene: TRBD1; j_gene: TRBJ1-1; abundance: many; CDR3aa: CASSKDRGRTEAFF; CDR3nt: TGTGCCAGCAGCAAGGACAGGGGTCGTACTGAAGCTTTCTTT
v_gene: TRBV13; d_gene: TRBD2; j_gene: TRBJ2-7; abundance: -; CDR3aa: CASSLASGTYEQYF; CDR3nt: TGTGCCAGCAGCTTAGCTAGCGGGACCTACGAGCAGTACTTC
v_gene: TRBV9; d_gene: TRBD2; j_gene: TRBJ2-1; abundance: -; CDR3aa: CASSATIGTSGLGSYNEQFF; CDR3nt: TGTGCCAGCAGCGCTACCATAGGGACTAGCGGGCTGGGCAGCTACAATGAGCAGTTCTTC
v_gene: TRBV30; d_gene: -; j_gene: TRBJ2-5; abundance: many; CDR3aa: CAWSVRNRETQYF; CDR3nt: TGTGCCTGGAGTGTACGGAATCGGGAGACCCAGTACTTC
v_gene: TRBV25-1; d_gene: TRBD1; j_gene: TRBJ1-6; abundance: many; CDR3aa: CASSATGANSPLHF; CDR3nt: TGTGCCAGCAGTGCGACAGGGGCTAATTCACCCCTCCACTTT
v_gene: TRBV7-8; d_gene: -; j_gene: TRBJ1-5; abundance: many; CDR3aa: CASSQSRARVQPQHF; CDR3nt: TGTGCCAGCAGCCAATCCAGGGCTAGGGTTCAGCCCCAGCATTTT
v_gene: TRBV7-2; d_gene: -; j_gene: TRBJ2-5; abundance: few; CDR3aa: CATARRVQETQYF; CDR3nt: TGTGCCACCGCCCGGCGGGTCCAAGAGACCCAGTACTTC
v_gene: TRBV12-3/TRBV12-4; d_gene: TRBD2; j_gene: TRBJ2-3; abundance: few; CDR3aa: CASSLGLAAQYF; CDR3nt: TGTGCCAGCAGTTTAGGACTAGCGGCGCAGTATTTT
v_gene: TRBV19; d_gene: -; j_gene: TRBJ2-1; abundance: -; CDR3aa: CASSGESAEPYNEQFF; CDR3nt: TGTGCCAGTAGCGGGGAATCCGCCGAGCCCTACAATGAGCAGTTCTTC
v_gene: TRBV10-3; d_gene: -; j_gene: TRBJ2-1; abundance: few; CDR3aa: CAISESRKGRSGDDEQFF; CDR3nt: TGTGCCATCAGTGAGTCAAGGAAGGGGAGATCGGGCGACGATGAGCAGTTCTTC
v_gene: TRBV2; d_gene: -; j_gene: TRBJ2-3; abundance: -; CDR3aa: CASSDPAGRTGELRSDTQYF; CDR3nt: TGTGCCAGCAGTGATCCCGCGGGGCGTACTGGGGAGTTGAGGTCAGATACGCAGTATTTT
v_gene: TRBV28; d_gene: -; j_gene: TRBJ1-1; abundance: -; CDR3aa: CASSFSIEAFF; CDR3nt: TGTGCCAGCAGTTTCTCGATTGAAGCTTTCTTT
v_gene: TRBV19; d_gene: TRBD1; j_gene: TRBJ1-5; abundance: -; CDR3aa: CASSIGTGQNQPQHF; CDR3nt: TGTGCCAGTAGTATAGGGACAGGCCAGAATCAGCCCCAGCATTTT
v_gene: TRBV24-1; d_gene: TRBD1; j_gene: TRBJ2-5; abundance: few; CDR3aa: CATRGQGLQETQYF; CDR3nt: TGTGCCACCAGGGGACAGGGCCTCCAAGAGACCCAGTACTTC
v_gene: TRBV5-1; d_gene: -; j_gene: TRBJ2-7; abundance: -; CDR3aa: CASNPLGTILAYEQYF; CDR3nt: TGCGCCAGCAACCCCCTCGGGACAATTTTGGCCTACGAGCAGTACTTC
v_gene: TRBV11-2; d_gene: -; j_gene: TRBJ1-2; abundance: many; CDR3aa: CASSLILGDTSNYGYTF; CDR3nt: TGTGCCAGCAGCTTAATCCTAGGGGACACTTCTAACTATGGCTACACCTTC
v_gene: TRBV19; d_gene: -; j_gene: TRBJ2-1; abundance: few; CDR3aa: CASSGWASSYNEQFF; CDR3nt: TGTGCCAGTAGTGGGTGGGCCAGTTCCTACAATGAGCAGTTCTTC
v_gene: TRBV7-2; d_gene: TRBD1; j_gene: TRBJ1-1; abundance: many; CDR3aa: CASSLAWDRANTEAFF; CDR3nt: TGTGCCAGCAGCTTGGCGTGGGACAGGGCTAACACTGAAGCTTTCTTT
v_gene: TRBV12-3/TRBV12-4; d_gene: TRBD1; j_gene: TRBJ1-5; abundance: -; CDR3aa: CASSTRTGHDQPQHF; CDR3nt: TGTGCCAGCAGTACCCGGACAGGTCATGATCAGCCCCAGCATTTT
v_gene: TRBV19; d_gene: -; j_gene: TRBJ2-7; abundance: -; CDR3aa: CASSILAGYEQYF; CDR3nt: TGTGCCAGTAGTATATTGGCGGGGTACGAGCAGTACTTC
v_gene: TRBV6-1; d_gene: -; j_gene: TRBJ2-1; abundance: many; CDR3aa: CASSEIYNEQFF; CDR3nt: TGTGCCAGCAGTGAAATTTATAATGAGCAGTTCTTC
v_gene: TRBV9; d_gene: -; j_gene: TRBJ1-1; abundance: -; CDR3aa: CASSVQGQGNTEAFF; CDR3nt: TGTGCCAGCAGCGTCCAGGGGCAAGGGAACACTGAAGCTTTCTTT
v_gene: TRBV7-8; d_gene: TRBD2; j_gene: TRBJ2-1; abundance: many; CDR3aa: CASSLGTSPTHEQFF; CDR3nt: TGTGCCAGCAGCCTCGGGACTAGTCCCACTCATGAGCAGTTCTTC
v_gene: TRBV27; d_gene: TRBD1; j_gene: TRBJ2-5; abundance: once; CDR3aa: CASSLGPHRGRETQYF; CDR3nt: TGTGCCAGCAGTTTAGGTCCGCACAGGGGGCGAGAGACCCAGTACTTC
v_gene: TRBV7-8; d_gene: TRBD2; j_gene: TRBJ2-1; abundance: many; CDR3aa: CASSPLREGRNEQFF; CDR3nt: TGTGCCAGCAGCCCCCTTCGGGAGGGCCGGAATGAGCAGTTCTTC
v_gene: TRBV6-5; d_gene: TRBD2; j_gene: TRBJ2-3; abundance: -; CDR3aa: CASSYFFSGSADTQYF; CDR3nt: TGTGCCAGCAGTTACTTTTTTAGCGGGAGTGCAGATACGCAGTATTTT
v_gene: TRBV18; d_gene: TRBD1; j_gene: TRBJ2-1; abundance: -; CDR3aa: CASSPQTGSSYNEQFF; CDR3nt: TGTGCCAGCTCCCCACAGACAGGGAGCTCCTACAATGAGCAGTTCTTC
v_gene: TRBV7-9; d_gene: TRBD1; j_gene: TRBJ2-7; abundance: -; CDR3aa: CASSLGAGGTDEQYF; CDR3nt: TGTGCCAGCAGCTTAGGGGCAGGGGGCACAGACGAGCAGTACTTC
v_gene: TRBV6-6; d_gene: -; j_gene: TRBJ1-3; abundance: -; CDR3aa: CALIGSSSGNTIYF; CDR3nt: TGTGCCCTAATTGGGTCGAGCTCTGGAAACACCATATATTTT
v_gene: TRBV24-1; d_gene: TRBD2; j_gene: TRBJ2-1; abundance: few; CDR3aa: CATSDPGLGTEQFF; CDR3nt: TGTGCCACCAGTGACCCGGGACTAGGGACTGAGCAGTTCTTC
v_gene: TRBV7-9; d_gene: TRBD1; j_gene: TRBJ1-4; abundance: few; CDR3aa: CASSASGTGGNEKLFF; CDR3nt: TGTGCCAGCAGCGCCTCCGGGACAGGGGGTAATGAAAAACTGTTTTTT
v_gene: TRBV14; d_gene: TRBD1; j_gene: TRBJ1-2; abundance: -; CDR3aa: CASRPSDRAFGYTF; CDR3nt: TGTGCCAGCAGACCCTCCGACAGGGCCTTTGGCTACACCTTC
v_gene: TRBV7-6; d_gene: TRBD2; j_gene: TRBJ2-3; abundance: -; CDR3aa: CASSLIAGATTDTQYF; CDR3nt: TGTGCCAGCAGCTTAATAGCGGGAGCGACCACAGATACGCAGTATTTT
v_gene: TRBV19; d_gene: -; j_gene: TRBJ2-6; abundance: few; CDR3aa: CASTLDSSGANVLTF; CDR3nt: TGTGCCAGTACCTTGGACTCTTCTGGGGCCAACGTCCTGACTTTC
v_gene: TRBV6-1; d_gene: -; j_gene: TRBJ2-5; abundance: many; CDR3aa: CASSAENQETQYF; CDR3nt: TGTGCCAGCAGTGCCGAAAACCAAGAGACCCAGTACTTC